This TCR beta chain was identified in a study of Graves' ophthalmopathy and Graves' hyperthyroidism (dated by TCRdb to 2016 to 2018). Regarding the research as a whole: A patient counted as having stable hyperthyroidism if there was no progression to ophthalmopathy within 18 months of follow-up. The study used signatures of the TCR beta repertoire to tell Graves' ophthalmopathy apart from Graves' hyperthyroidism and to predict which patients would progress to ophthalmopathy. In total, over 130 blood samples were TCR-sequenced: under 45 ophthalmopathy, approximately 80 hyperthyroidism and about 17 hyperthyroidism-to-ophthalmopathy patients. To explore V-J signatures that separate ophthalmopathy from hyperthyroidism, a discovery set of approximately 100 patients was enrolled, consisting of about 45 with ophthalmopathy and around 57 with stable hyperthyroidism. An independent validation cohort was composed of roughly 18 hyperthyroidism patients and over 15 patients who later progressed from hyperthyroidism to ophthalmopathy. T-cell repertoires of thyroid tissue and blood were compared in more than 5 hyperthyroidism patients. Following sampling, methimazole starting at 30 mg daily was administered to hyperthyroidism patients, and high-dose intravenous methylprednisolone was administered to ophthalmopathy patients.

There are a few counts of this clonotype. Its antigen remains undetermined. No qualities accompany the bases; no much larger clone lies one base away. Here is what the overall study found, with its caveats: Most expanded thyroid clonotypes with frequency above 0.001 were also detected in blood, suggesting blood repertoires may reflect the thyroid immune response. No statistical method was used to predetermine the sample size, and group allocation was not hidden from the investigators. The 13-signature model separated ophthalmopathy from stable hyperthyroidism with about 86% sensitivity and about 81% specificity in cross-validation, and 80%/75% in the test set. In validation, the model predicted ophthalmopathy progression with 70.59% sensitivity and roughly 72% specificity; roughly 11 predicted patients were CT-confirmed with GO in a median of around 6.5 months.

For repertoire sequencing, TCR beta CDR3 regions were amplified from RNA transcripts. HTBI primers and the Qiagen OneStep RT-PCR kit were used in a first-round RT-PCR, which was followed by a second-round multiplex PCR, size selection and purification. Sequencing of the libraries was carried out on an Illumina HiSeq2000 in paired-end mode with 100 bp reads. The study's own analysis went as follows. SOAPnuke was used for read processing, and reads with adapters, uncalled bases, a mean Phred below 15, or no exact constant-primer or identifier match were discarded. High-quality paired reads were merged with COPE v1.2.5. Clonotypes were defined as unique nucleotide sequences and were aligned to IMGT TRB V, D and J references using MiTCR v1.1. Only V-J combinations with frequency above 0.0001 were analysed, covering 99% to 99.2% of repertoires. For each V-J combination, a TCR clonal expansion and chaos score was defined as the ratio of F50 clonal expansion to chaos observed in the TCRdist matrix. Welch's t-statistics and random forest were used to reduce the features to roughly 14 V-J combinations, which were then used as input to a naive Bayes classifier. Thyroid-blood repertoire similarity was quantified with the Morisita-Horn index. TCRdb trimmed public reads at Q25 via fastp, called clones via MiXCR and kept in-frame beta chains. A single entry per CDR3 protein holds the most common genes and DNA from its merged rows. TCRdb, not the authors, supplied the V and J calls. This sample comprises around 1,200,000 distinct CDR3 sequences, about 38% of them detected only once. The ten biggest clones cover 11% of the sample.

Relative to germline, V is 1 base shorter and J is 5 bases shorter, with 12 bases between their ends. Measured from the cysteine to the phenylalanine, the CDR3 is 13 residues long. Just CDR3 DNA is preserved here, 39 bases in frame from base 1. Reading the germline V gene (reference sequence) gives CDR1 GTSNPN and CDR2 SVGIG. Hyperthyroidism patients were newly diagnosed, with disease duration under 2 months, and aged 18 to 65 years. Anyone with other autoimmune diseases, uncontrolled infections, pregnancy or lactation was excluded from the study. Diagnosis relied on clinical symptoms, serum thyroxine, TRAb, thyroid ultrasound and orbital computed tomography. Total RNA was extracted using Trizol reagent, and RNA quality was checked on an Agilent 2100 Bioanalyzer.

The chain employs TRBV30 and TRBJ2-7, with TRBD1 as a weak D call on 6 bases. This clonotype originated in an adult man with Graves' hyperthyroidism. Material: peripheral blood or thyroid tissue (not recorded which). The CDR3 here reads CAWSGLTGNEQYF. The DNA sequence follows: TGTGCCTGGAGTGGCCTAACAGGGAACGAGCAGTACTTC.